Described below is a single T cell receptor (beta chain) sequence and its context. Its antigen is as yet unknown. These data come from a study of response to subunit inactivated influenza vaccine. General study findings and limits: Each seasonal flu vaccination may recruit only limited new T cells, authors suggested.

TCRdb re-analysed the RT-PCR reads in MiXCR, keeping a single row per CDR3 protein. The sample yields hundreds of thousands of distinct CDR3 sequences, 13% to 15% seen once. Trimming cost V 5 bases and J 0 bases, with 20 bases left between them. CDR3 length: 18 residues. Germline CDR1 SGHTA, CDR2 FQGTGA. This specimen was PBMCs from blood, taken approximately 15 days before vaccination. V is TRBV7-3 and J is TRBJ2-1, with a tentative D call TRBD2 (6 bases). This TCR derives from a man aged 50-60 years who received an inactivated influenza vaccine. The CDR3 nucleotides read TGTGCCAGCAGCCTCCTACCCTTTAGCGGAAGCTCCTACAATGAGCAGTTCTTC. Translating gives CASSLLPFSGSSYNEQFF.